The present entry profiles one TCR beta chain with its context. Its target is not known. This specimen comes from a study of shared clonotypes between healthy human individuals. As for the study in general: Donors had three CD4 naive, three CD4 memory, two CD8 naive and one CD8 memory plate apiece. Notes on the study in general: Sharing of clonotypes among donors was expected to vary with sequencing depth. When naive CD4 clonotypes were compared across a few donors, about 5% were shared.

The data were produced by immunoSEQ multiplex PCR, yet TCRdb's version contains in-frame clones alone and is incomplete. Altogether approximately 1,500,000 clones are present, 95% to 99% being singletons, with the ten largest covering approximately 0.45%. Researchers partitioned CD4+ cells into CD45RA+ naive and CD45RA-negative memory subsets. The ends lost 1 base at V and 8 bases at J; junction bases unmatched: 9. There are 17 residues in the CDR3. CDR1 is KGHSH and CDR2 is LQKENI in the germline V gene. This sequence was found in a man aged 25-45 years in good health. What was sequenced was naive CD4+ T cells sorted from blood. The subset denotes: CD45RA+ positively selected. The V call is TRBV18, the J call TRBJ2-3, with TRBD2 identical over 13 bases. The CDR3: CASSPLGLAGPRGTQYF. CDR3 bases: TGTGCCAGCTCACCACTGGGACTAGCGGGACCTCGGGGTACGCAGTATTTT.